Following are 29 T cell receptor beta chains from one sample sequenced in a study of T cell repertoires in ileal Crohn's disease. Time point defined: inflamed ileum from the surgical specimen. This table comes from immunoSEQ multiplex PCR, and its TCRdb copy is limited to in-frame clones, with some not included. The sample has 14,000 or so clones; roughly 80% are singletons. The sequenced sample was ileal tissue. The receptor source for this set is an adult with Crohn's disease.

The DNA for the CDR3 is TGTGCCAGCAGCTTGGCCAACCAGGGCCCCTATTCACCCCTCCACTTT. Translating it yields CASSLANQGPYSPLHF. The chain recombines TRBV5-5 with TRBJ1-6; D might be TRBD1 (5 bases). Germline V gene data show CDR1 as SGHKS and CDR2 as YYEKEE (reference sequence). Trimming removed 0 bases at V and 8 bases at J, with 15 bases between. CDR3 length equals 16 residues. The variable domain in full, with the rest retrieved from reference TRBV5-5 and TRBJ1-6, is DAGVTQSPTHLIKTRGQQVTLRCSPISGHKSVSWYQQVLGQGPQFIFQYYEKEERGRGNFPDRFSARQFPNYSSELNVNALLLGDSALYLCASSLANQGPYSPLHFGNGTRLTVT.

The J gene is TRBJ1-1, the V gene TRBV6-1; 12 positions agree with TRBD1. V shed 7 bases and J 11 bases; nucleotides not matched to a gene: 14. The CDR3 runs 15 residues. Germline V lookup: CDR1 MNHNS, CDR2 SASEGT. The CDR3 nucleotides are TGTGCCAGCATGGAGTGGGACAGGGGGCGAAGTGTCGCTTTCTTT. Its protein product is CASMEWDRGRSVAFF.

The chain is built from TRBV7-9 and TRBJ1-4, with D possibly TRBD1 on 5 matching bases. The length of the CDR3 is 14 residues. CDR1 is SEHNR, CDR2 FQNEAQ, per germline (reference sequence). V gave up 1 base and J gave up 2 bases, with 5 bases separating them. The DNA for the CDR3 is TGTGCCAGCAGCTTAGGGGGGACTAATGAAAAACTGTTTTTT. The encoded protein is CASSLGGTNEKLFF.

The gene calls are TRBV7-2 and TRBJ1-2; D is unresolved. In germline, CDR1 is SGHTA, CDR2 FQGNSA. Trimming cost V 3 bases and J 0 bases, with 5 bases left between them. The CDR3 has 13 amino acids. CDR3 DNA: TGTGCCAGCAGCTTGAAACCTAACTATGGCTACACCTTC. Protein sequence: CASSLKPNYGYTF. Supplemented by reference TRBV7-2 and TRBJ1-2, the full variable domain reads GAGVSQSPSNKVTEKGKDVELRCDPISGHTALYWYRQSLGQGLEFLIYFQGNSAPDKSGLPSDRFSAERTGGSVSTLTIQRTQQEDSAVYLCASSLKPNYGYTFGSGTRLTVV.

DNA for the CDR3: TGTGCCAGCAGTTACGGAGAGACCCAGTACTTC. It yields the protein CASSYGETQYF. This sequence joins TRBV6-1 and TRBJ2-5, with no clear D. Germline V lookup: CDR1 MNHNS, CDR2 SASEGT. The V end lost 5 bases, the J end lost 4 bases, and 5 bases lay between the germline ends. The CDR3 totals 11 residues.

The CDR3, as DNA: TGTGCCAGTAGTCCCATGGGGAGGGAGTACGAGCAGTACTTC. Amino acids: CASSPMGREYEQYF. The chain uses TRBV19 and TRBJ2-7, with 7 bases aligning to TRBD2. J lost 4 bases, V lost 5 bases, and 8 bases had no gene match. Germline V gene lookup returns CDR1 LNHDA and CDR2 SQIVND (reference sequence). CDR3 size: 14 residues.

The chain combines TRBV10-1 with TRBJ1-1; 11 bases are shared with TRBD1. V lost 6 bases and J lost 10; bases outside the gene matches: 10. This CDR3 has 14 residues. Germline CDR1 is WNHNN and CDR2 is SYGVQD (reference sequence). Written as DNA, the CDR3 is TGCGCCAGCAGCGGACAGGGGGCTTCGGGGGGAGCTTTCTTT. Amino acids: CASSGQGASGGAFF.

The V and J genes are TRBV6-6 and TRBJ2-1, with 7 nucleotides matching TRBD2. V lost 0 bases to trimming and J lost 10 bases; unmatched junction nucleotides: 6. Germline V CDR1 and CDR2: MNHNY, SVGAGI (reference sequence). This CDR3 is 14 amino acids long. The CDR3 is CASSYSSGGSEQFF. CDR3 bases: TGTGCCAGCAGTTACTCATCGGGGGGAAGCGAGCAGTTCTTC.

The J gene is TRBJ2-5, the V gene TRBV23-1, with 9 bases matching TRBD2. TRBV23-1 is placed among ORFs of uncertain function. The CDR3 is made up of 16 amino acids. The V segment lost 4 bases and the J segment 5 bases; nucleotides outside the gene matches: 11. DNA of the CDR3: TGCGCCAGCAGTCCGAGCGAGCGGGGGGCCGTGGAGACCCAGTACTTC. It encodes CASSPSERGAVETQYF.

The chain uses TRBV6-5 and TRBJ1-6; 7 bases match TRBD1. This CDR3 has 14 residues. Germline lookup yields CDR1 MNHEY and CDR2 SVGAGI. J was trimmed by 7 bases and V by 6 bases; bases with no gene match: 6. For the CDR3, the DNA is TGTGCCAGCAGGACAGGGCGGGAAAATTCACCCCTCCACTTT. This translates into CASRTGRENSPLHF.

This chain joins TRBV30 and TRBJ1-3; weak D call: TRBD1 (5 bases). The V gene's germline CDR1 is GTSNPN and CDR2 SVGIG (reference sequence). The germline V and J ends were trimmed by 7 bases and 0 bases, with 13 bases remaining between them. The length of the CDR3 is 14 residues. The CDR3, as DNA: TGTGCCTCACCCCGGGGCGGCTCTGGAAACACCATATATTTT. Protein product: CASPRGGSGNTIYF.

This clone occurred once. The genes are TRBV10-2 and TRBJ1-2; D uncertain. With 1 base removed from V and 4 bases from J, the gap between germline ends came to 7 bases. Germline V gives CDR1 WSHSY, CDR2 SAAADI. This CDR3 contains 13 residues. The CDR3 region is CASSEFGSYGYTF. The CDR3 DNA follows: TGCGCCAGCAGTGAGTTCGGCAGCTATGGCTACACCTTC.

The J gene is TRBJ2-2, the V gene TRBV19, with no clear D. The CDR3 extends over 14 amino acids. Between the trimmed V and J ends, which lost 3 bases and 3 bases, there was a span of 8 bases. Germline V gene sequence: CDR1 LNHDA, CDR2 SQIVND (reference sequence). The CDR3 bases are TGTGCCAGTAGTATCCGGGCCGACACCGGGGAGCTGTTTTTT. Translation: CASSIRADTGELFF.

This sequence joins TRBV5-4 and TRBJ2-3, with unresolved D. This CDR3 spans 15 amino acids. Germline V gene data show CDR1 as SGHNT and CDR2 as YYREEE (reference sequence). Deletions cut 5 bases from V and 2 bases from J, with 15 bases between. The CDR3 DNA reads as TGTGCCAGCAGGTTCGCCAGCACCTACACAGATACGCAGTATTTT. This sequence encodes CASRFASTYTDTQYF.

CDR3 in DNA: TGTGCCAGCTCACCAGCGGGTTACTCCTACAATGAGCAGTTCTTC. It is translated as CASSPAGYSYNEQFF. This chain joins TRBV18 and TRBJ2-1, with D possibly TRBD2 on 5 matching bases. Trimming took off 2 bases at V and 0 bases at J, with 8 bases between the two ends. Germline CDR1 reads KGHSH; CDR2 reads LQKENI. This CDR3 spans 15 amino acids.

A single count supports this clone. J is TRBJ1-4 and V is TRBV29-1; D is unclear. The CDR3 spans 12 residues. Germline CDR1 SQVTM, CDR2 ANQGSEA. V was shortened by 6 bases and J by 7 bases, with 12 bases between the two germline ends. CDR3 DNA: TGCAGCGTGGTAGCGCAGACTGAAAAACTGTTTTTT. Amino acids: CSVVAQTEKLFF.

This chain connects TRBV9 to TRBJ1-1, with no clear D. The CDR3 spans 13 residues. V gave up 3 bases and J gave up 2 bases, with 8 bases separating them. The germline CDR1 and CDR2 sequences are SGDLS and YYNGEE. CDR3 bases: TGTGCCAGCAGCGCACATCAAAACACTGAAGCTTTCTTT. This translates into CASSAHQNTEAFF.

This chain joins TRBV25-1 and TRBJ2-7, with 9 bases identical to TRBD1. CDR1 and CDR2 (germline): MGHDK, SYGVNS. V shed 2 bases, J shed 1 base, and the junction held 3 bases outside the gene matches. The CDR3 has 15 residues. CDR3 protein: CASSEKGQGSYEQYF. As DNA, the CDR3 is TGTGCCAGCAGTGAAAAGGGACAGGGATCCTACGAGCAGTACTTC.

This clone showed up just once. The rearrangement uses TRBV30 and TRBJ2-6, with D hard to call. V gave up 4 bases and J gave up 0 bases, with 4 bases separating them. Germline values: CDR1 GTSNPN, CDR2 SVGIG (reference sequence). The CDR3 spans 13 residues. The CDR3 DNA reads TGTGCCTGGACCCCCTCTGGGGCCAACGTCCTGACTTTC. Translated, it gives CAWTPSGANVLTF.

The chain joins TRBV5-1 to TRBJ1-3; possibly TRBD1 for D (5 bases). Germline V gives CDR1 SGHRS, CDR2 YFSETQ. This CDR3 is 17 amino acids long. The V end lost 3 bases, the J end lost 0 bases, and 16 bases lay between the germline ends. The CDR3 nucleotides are TGCGCCAGCAGCTCGTGGATCGCAGGGACCTCTGGAAACACCATATATTTT. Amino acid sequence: CASSSWIAGTSGNTIYF.

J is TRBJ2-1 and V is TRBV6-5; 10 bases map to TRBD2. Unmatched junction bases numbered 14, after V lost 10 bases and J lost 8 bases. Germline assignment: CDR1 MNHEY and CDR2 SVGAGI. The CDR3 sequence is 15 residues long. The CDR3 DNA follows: TGTGCCACCGTTAAAAGCGGGGGGGCCCCCTATGAGCAGTTCTTC. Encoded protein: CATVKSGGAPYEQFF.

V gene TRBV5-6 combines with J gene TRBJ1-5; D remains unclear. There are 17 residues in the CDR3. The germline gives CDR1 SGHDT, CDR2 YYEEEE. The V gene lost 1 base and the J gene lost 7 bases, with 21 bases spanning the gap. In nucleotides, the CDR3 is TGTGCCAGCAGCTTGACAAACGGGGTGGCAGATGGCCAGCCCCAGCATTTT. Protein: CASSLTNGVADGQPQHF. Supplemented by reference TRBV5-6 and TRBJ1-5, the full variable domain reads DAGVTQSPTHLIKTRGQQVTLRCSPKSGHDTVSWYQQALGQGPQFIFQYYEEEERQRGNFPDRFSGHQFPNYSSELNVNALLLGDSALYLCASSLTNGVADGQPQHFGDGTRLSIL.

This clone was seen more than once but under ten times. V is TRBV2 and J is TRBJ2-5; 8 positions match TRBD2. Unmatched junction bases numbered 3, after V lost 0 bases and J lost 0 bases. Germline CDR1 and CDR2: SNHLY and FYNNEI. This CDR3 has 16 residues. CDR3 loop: CASSEAPGGDQETQYF. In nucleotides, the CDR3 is TGTGCCAGCAGTGAAGCGCCGGGGGGGGACCAAGAGACCCAGTACTTC.

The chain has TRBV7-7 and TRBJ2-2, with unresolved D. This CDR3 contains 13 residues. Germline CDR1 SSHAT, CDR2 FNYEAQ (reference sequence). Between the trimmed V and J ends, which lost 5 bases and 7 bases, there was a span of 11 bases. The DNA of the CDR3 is TGTGCCAGCAGCCCCGATATGAACGGGGAGCTGTTTTTT. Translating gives CASSPDMNGELFF.

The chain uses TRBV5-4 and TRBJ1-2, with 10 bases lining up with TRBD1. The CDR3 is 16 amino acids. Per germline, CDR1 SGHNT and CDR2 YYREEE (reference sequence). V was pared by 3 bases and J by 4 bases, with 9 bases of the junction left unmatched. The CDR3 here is CASSSLTGGEGYGYTF. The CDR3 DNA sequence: TGTGCCAGCAGCTCGTTGACAGGGGGCGAGGGCTATGGCTACACCTTC.

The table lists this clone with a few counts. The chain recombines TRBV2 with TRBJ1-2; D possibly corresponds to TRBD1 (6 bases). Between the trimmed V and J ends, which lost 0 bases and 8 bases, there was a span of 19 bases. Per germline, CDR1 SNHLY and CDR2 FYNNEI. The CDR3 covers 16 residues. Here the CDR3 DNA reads TGTGCCAGCAGTGAAGCGCTAGGGTACAGGGTTGGCGGCTACACCTTC. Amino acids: CASSEALGYRVGGYTF.

The CDR3 sequence: CASSIASSSYEQYF. The CDR3 DNA reads as TGTGCCAGTAGTATAGCGTCCAGTTCCTACGAGCAGTACTTC. The V call is TRBV19, the J call TRBJ2-7; D not resolved. Per the germline V gene, CDR1 is LNHDA and CDR2 is SQIVND (reference sequence). This CDR3 comprises 14 residues. Between the trimmed V and J ends, which lost 1 base and 1 base, there was a span of 8 bases.

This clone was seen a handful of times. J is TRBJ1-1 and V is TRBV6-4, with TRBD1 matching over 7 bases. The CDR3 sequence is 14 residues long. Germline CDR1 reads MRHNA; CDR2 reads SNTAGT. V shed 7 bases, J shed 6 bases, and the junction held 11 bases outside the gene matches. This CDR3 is CASTTDRESSEAFF. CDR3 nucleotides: TGTGCCAGCACCACCGACAGGGAAAGCTCTGAAGCTTTCTTT.

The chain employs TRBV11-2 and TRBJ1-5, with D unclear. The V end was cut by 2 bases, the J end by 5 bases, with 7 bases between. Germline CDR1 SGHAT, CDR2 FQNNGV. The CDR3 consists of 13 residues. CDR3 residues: CASSLYGDQPQHF. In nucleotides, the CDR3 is TGTGCCAGCAGCTTATATGGGGATCAGCCCCAGCATTTT. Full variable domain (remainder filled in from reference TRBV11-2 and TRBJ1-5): EAGVAQSPRYKIIEKRQSVAFWCNPISGHATLYWYQQILGQGPKLLIQFQNNGVVDDSQLPKDRFSAERLKGVDSTLKIQPAKLEDSAVYLCASSLYGDQPQHFGDGTRLSIL.